Listed here are 2 T cell receptor beta chains from one sample, sequenced in a study of cytomegalovirus exposure and HLA in healthy donors. PCR amplification relied on 60 Vbeta primers (plus 13 Jbeta primers). Assay: immunoSEQ multiplex PCR; the TCRdb copy retains only in-frame clones and omits some. The sample contains more than 95,000 clones, around 76% of which appear only once. The sequencing input was PBMCs. Receptors originate from a woman younger than 30 in good health and CMV-seropositive.

This clone was observed a single time. This chain uses TRBV2 with TRBJ2-7; TRBD2 matches at 7 bases. There are 15 residues in the CDR3. Germline assignment: CDR1 SNHLY and CDR2 FYNNEI. J gave up 2 bases and V 6 bases, and 10 bases lay outside the gene matches. The CDR3 nucleotides are TGTGCCAGCAGGGGAACAGCGGGGCAAACCTACGAGCAGTACTTC. Translation gives CASRGTAGQTYEQYF.

The chain has TRBV7-9 and TRBJ1-3; a possible D gene is TRBD1 (5 bases). CDR1 is SEHNR and CDR2 is FQNEAQ in the germline V gene (reference sequence). The CDR3 consists of 12 residues. Trimming took off 11 bases at V and 1 base at J, with 9 bases between the two ends. CDR3 in DNA: TGTGCCTGGGGGGGATCTGGAAACACCATATATTTT. It specifies CAWGGSGNTIYF.